This passage covers 32 T cell receptor beta chains from one sample sequenced in a study of blood T cell repertoires in COVID-19. Sequenced by immunoSEQ multiplex PCR; TCRdb stores in-frame clones only, minus some. Of roughly 360,000 clones in the sample, around four fifths were seen once. Sequencing used PBMCs or T cells enriched from blood (not recorded which). These receptors were obtained from a woman between 50 and 59 years old who had recovered from COVID-19.

The rearrangement links TRBV7-2 to TRBJ2-1; 11 positions match TRBD2. The CDR3 extends over 16 amino acids. V shed 5 bases and J 10 bases; nucleotides not matched to a gene: 13. Germline CDR1 SGHTA, CDR2 FQGNSA. CDR3 sequence reads: CASSQNSGGAVGEQFF. The CDR3, as DNA: TGTGCCAGCAGCCAAAATAGCGGGGGGGCCGTAGGGGAGCAGTTCTTC.

This clone showed up just once. The V and J genes are TRBV11-2 and TRBJ1-6; 7 positions match TRBD1. This CDR3 spans 13 amino acids. J was trimmed by 13 bases and V by 6 bases; bases with no gene match: 9. Germline V gene lookup returns CDR1 SGHAT and CDR2 FQNNGV. Written as DNA, the CDR3 is TGTGCCAGCAGTTCCGGACAGGTTGTTCCCCTCCACTTT. Encoded protein: CASSSGQVVPLHF.

This chain links TRBV6-5 with TRBJ1-3; tentative D call: TRBD1 (6 bases). Between the trimmed V and J ends, which lost 2 bases and 2 bases, there was a span of 13 bases. Germline loops: CDR1 MNHEY, CDR2 SVGAGI. CDR3 length: 16 residues. This CDR3 reads CASSYTRQVPGNTIYF. The CDR3 DNA reads as TGTGCCAGCAGTTACACCCGACAGGTTCCTGGAAACACCATATATTTT.

V gene TRBV6-1 combines with J gene TRBJ1-2; unclear D gene. Per the germline V gene, CDR1 is MNHNS and CDR2 is SASEGT. The CDR3 length is 13 residues. V shed 3 bases and J shed 5 bases, with 10 bases lying between them. DNA of the CDR3: TGTGCCAGCAGTGATGGTCAGGCTTATGGCTACACCTTC. Its protein product is CASSDGQAYGYTF.

The table lists this clone with a count of one. The chain links TRBV5-1 to TRBJ1-6; tentative D call: TRBD1 (6 bases). CDR1 SGHRS and CDR2 YFSETQ come from the germline V gene. With 4 bases removed from V and 7 bases from J, the gap between germline ends came to 12 bases. The CDR3 length is 14 residues. CDR3 protein: CASSPQGNNSPLHF. CDR3 coding DNA: TGCGCCAGCAGCCCGCAGGGGAACAATTCACCCCTCCACTTT.

The chain's CDR3 is CASSPGLQMNTEAFF. Written as DNA, the CDR3 is TGTGCCAGCAGCCCGGGACTCCAAATGAACACTGAAGCTTTCTTT. The chain is built from TRBV5-5 and TRBJ1-1; D possibly corresponds to TRBD1 (5 bases). V dropped 4 bases and J dropped 0 bases, with 13 bases sitting between them. Germline values: CDR1 SGHKS, CDR2 YYEKEE (reference sequence). CDR3 length equals 15 residues.

V is TRBV5-3 and J is TRBJ2-2; 15 positions agree with TRBD2. TRBV5-3 is given ORF status, its function remaining uncertain. This CDR3 is 17 amino acids long. J lost 4 bases, V lost 7 bases, and 8 bases had no gene match. The CDR3 DNA reads TGTGCCAGAGCCGGGACTAGCGGGAGGTGGGTCACCGGGGAGCTGTTTTTT. Translation: CARAGTSGRWVTGELFF.

The chain couples TRBV4-1 to TRBJ2-3; 12 bases agree with TRBD2. This CDR3 has 16 residues. The V gene's germline CDR1 is MGHRA and CDR2 YSYEKL. V lost 4 bases to trimming and J lost 5 bases; unmatched junction nucleotides: 7. CDR3 coding DNA: TGCGCCAGCAGCCTGGGACTAGCGGGCGGACTAGATACGCAGTATTTT. This encodes CASSLGLAGGLDTQYF.

This chain connects TRBV30 to TRBJ1-1; D is uncertain. Germline-derived CDR1 and CDR2 are GTSNPN and SVGIG (reference sequence). CDR3 size: 10 residues. V dropped 7 bases and J dropped 5 bases, with 8 bases sitting between them. Here the CDR3 DNA reads TGTGCCTCGGAGAGGACTGAAGCTTTCTTT. Translating gives CASERTEAFF.

This sequence joins TRBV7-9 and TRBJ2-1; TRBD2 matches 14 bases. V shed 5 bases and J 6 bases; nucleotides not matched to a gene: 15. The CDR3 is 19 residues long. Germline CDR1 reads SEHNR; CDR2 reads FQNEAQ (reference sequence). CDR3 amino acids: CASSQGLAGVRGRANEQFF. The CDR3 DNA is TGTGCCAGCAGCCAGGGACTAGCGGGGGTACGTGGCAGGGCCAATGAGCAGTTCTTC.

The chain links TRBV30 to TRBJ2-1; D is possibly TRBD2 (5 bases). The CDR3 totals 14 residues. CDR1 GTSNPN and CDR2 SVGIG come from the germline V gene (reference sequence). V was trimmed by 4 bases and J by 5 bases, leaving 15 bases between them. This CDR3 is CAWNRGGSDNEQFF. CDR3 DNA: TGTGCCTGGAATAGAGGAGGTTCCGACAATGAGCAGTTCTTC.

V is TRBV28 and J is TRBJ1-2, with D tentatively TRBD1 (5 bases). The germline gives CDR1 MDHEN, CDR2 SYDVKM. V lost 6 bases and J lost 3, with 14 bases in between. The CDR3 runs 14 residues. The CDR3 DNA reads as TGTGCCAGCAGCCGATCCACAGGTGACTATGGCTACACCTTC. It is translated as CASSRSTGDYGYTF.

A note on this clone: Other DNA sequences in this specimen translate into the identical CDR3. DNA for the CDR3: TGTGCCAGCAGCCTCAGGGGGGCCAATGAAAAACTGTTTTTT. Translating gives CASSLRGANEKLFF. V usage is TRBV11-3 and J usage is TRBJ1-4; 7 bases fit TRBD1. The CDR3 has 14 residues. V lost 5 bases to trimming and J lost 5 bases; unmatched junction nucleotides: 5. Germline lookup yields CDR1 SGHNT and CDR2 YENEEA.

V gene TRBV19 combines with J gene TRBJ2-7; 9 bases map to TRBD1. The length of the CDR3 is 14 residues. V gave up 5 bases and J gave up 5 bases; unmatched junction bases: 7. Looked up from germline, CDR1 is LNHDA and CDR2 is SQIVND (reference sequence). For the CDR3, the DNA is TGTGCCAGTAGTTTCGACAGGGGGGGTAACGAGCAGTACTTC. This gives the protein CASSFDRGGNEQYF.

V usage is TRBV7-2 and J usage is TRBJ2-7; D remains ambiguous. In germline, CDR1 is SGHTA, CDR2 FQGNSA. Between the trimmed V and J ends, which lost 5 bases and 0 bases, there was a span of 14 bases. The CDR3 extends over 15 amino acids. The chain's CDR3 is CASSPKSSSSYEQYF. CDR3 DNA sequence: TGTGCCAGCAGCCCCAAGAGTTCGAGCTCCTACGAGCAGTACTTC.

This chain links TRBV2 with TRBJ2-7, with a tentative D call TRBD2 (6 bases). CDR1 is SNHLY and CDR2 is FYNNEI in the germline V gene. This CDR3 contains 18 residues. The V end was cut by 2 bases, the J end by 3 bases, with 23 bases between. Written as DNA, the CDR3 is TGTGCCAGCAGTGAAATTCTAGGTTGGAGGGGTGCGGGCTACGAGCAGTACTTC. It yields the protein CASSEILGWRGAGYEQYF.

The chain combines TRBV27 with TRBJ1-4; 8 bases line up with TRBD1. Germline V gives CDR1 MNHEY, CDR2 SMNVEV (reference sequence). This CDR3 region has 14 residues. After removal of 6 bases from V and 10 bases from J, the junction contained 10 bases not matched to a gene. CDR3 nucleotides: TGTGCCAGCAGACCACAGGGGGACGGCGGAAAACTGTTTTTT. This translates into CASRPQGDGGKLFF.

The V and J genes are TRBV6-5 and TRBJ1-1; D gene ambiguous. The length of the CDR3 is 13 residues. Trimming left V 5 bases short and J 6 bases short, with 13 bases between. Germline CDR1 reads MNHEY; CDR2 reads SVGAGI. The CDR3 loop is CASSRVIEAEAFF. CDR3 sequence (DNA): TGTGCCAGCAGTCGGGTCATTGAGGCTGAAGCTTTCTTT.

The chain is built from TRBV3-1 (or the pseudogene TRBV3-2) and TRBJ2-2; 12 bases match TRBD2. The germline CDR1 and CDR2 sequences are LGHDT and YNNKEL (reference sequence). V lost 0 bases, J lost 3 bases, and 5 bases stayed unmatched. The CDR3 spans 18 residues. CDR3 amino acids: CASSQDGTSGLYTGELFF. In DNA, the CDR3 is TGTGCCAGCAGCCAAGATGGGACTAGCGGGTTATACACCGGGGAGCTGTTTTTT.

V usage is TRBV5-1 and J usage is TRBJ2-1, with 7 nucleotides matching TRBD2. The V and J ends lost 6 bases and 2 bases, in that order; junction bases with no gene match: 5. In germline, CDR1 is SGHRS, CDR2 YFSETQ. CDR3 size: 14 residues. The CDR3 DNA follows: TGCGCCAGCAAGACCGGGACTACCTACAATGAGCAGTTCTTC. It specifies CASKTGTTYNEQFF.

There are a few counts of this clone. The chain recombines TRBV4-2 with TRBJ1-4; D gene uncertain. Germline V gene data show CDR1 as LGHNA and CDR2 as YNFKEQ. Trimming stripped 1 base from V and 5 bases from J, with 14 bases between. CDR3 length: 16 residues. CDR3 protein: CASSQATILANEKLFF. The DNA of the CDR3 is TGTGCCAGCAGCCAAGCTACCATTCTTGCGAATGAAAAACTGTTTTTT.

The J gene is TRBJ2-4, the V gene TRBV11-3; the D gene is possibly TRBD2 (5 bases). Germline V gene data show CDR1 as SGHNT and CDR2 as YENEEA. Trimming pared 6 bases from V and 0 bases from J, leaving 9 bases between. CDR3 length equals 14 residues. The CDR3 sequence is CASSPDSAKNIQYF. CDR3 bases: TGTGCCAGCAGTCCGGACTCAGCCAAAAACATTCAGTACTTC. Combining the CDR3 with reference TRBV11-3 and TRBJ2-4 gives the whole variable domain EAGVVQSPRYKIIEKKQPVAFWCNPISGHNTLYWYLQNLGQGPELLIRYENEEAVDDSQLPKDRFSAERLKGVDSTLKIQPAELGDSAVYLCASSPDSAKNIQYFGAGTRLSVL.

The chain has TRBV4-1 and TRBJ1-1, with D perhaps matching TRBD1 (6 bases). CDR3 size: 16 residues. Germline CDR1 MGHRA, CDR2 YSYEKL. The germline V and J ends were trimmed by 1 base and 5 bases, with 17 bases remaining between them. The CDR3 DNA follows: TGCGCCAGCAGCCAAGTGGGGACCAGGGGAGGGACTGAAGCTTTCTTT. It specifies CASSQVGTRGGTEAFF.

This chain uses TRBV19 with TRBJ2-3; no clear D. Trimming removed 3 bases from V and 4 bases from J, with 8 bases in between. This CDR3 is built from 13 residues. Germline V lookup: CDR1 LNHDA, CDR2 SQIVND (reference sequence). CDR3 coding DNA: TGTGCCAGTAGTATTACGGGTCCAGATACGCAGTATTTT. The encoded protein is CASSITGPDTQYF.

This rearrangement joins TRBV24-1 to TRBJ2-1; 9 nucleotides line up with TRBD2. This CDR3 comprises 16 residues. The germline V gene has CDR1 KGHDR and CDR2 SFDVKD. Trimming cost V 5 bases and J 5 bases; bases outside gene matches: 9. The CDR3 region has the DNA TGTGCCACCAGTGCCGGACGACTAGCGGCGGACAATGAGCAGTTCTTC. This codes for CATSAGRLAADNEQFF.

This clone was recorded only once. V usage is TRBV5-4 and J usage is TRBJ1-5; no definite D call. This CDR3 is built from 14 residues. V lost 4 bases, J lost 2 bases, and 10 bases lay in between. Germline assignment: CDR1 SGHNT and CDR2 YYREEE (reference sequence). CDR3 sequence: CASSPGLGNQPQHF. The CDR3 DNA is TGTGCCAGCAGCCCAGGCTTGGGCAATCAGCCCCAGCATTTT.

CDR3 DNA: TGTGCCTGGAGCTTGGACACCTTAAAAGCTTTCTTT. Translated, it gives CAWSLDTLKAFF. The chain couples TRBV30 to TRBJ1-1; maybe TRBD1 (5 bases). The CDR3 has 12 residues. V dropped 3 bases and J dropped 9 bases, with 14 bases sitting between them. The V gene's germline CDR1 is GTSNPN and CDR2 SVGIG (reference sequence).

This sequence joins TRBV5-1 and TRBJ1-1, with 7 bases fitting TRBD1. Germline values: CDR1 SGHRS, CDR2 YFSETQ. The V gene end was trimmed by 6 bases and the J gene end by 1 base; junction bases not matched to a gene: 9. The CDR3 runs to 15 residues. CDR3 nucleotides: TGCGCCAGCACCCAGGGGGGAATAAAGAACACTGAAGCTTTCTTT. It encodes CASTQGGIKNTEAFF.

In this sample, this clone turned up once. The rearrangement joins TRBV7-3 to TRBJ1-2, with 9 nucleotides matching TRBD1. Per germline, CDR1 SGHTA and CDR2 FQGTGA. V was clipped by 2 bases and J by 5 bases; unmatched bases: 9. The length of the CDR3 is 16 residues. The chain's CDR3 is CASSLASGTGTYGYTF. Written as DNA, the CDR3 is TGTGCCAGCAGCTTAGCATCCGGGACAGGGACTTATGGCTACACCTTC.

This clone appeared once. This sequence joins TRBV5-8 and TRBJ1-1, with 8 bases lining up with TRBD1. The length of the CDR3 is 17 residues. Germline CDR1 and CDR2: SGHTS and YDEGEE. The ends lost 4 bases at V and 3 bases at J; junction bases unmatched: 14. The CDR3 loop reads CASSNTHQGAPDTEAFF. CDR3 coding DNA: TGTGCCAGCAGCAACACACATCAGGGGGCGCCGGACACTGAAGCTTTCTTT.

V and J are TRBV10-3 and TRBJ1-6, with 11 bases matching TRBD1. With 5 bases clipped from V and 9 bases from J, the junction kept 3 bases outside the gene matches. This CDR3 is built from 14 residues. The germline gives CDR1 ENHRY, CDR2 SYGVKD. The CDR3: CAISSGQGGSPLHF. CDR3 bases: TGTGCCATCAGTTCGGGACAGGGGGGTTCACCCCTCCACTTT.

V and J are TRBV7-2 and TRBJ1-3; D remains unclear. The germline V gene has CDR1 SGHTA and CDR2 FQGNSA. CDR3 length equals 13 residues. Trimming removed 5 bases at V and 1 base at J, with 6 bases between. The CDR3 DNA sequence: TGTGCCAGCAGCCCCTATTCTGGAAACACCATATATTTT. Translated: CASSPYSGNTIYF.